A selection of T cell receptor beta chains follows, all from one sample in a study of T cell responses to AZD1222 COVID-19 vaccine. Assay used: immunoSEQ multiplex PCR; TCRdb lists only in-frame clones, some missing. The data contain 100,000 or so clones, 90% of them singletons. The sequenced sample was peripheral blood, obtained on day 0 of AZD1222 vaccination. These receptors were taken from an adult in good health. The CDR3 runs from the conserved cysteine through the conserved F or W. D genes are given only for firm matches. Part of the rows lack a size; the others show once, few, many or a class for expanded clones.

abundance	v_gene	d_gene	j_gene	CDR3nt	CDR3aa
-	TRBV6-5	TRBD1	TRBJ1-1	TGTGCCAGCAGTAATCCCCAGGGGGGCAACACTGAAGCTTTCTTT	CASSNPQGGNTEAFF
-	TRBV2	-	TRBJ2-7	TGTGCCAGCCGGCAGGAGGTCTACGAGCAGTACTTC	CASRQEVYEQYF
-	TRBV10-3	TRBD1	TRBJ2-5	TGTGCCATCAGCCTCACCCGGGACAGGGAAGAGACCCAGTACTTC	CAISLTRDREETQYF
-	TRBV3-1/TRBV3-2	-	TRBJ1-1	TGTGCCAGCAGCCAAGGATGGGGGGGCACTGAAGCTTTCTTT	CASSQGWGGTEAFF
-	TRBV29-1	-	TRBJ1-1	TGCAGCGTTAAGGGGCTCTTGAACACTGAAGCTTTCTTT	CSVKGLLNTEAFF
-	TRBV3-1/TRBV3-2	-	TRBJ1-1	TGTGCCAGCAGCCTATTCCTTCGGGACAAGCAAGCTTTCTTT	CASSLFLRDKQAFF
-	TRBV3-1/TRBV3-2	-	TRBJ1-3	TGTGCCAGCAGCTTTACAGACTCTGGAAACACCATATATTTT	CASSFTDSGNTIYF
-	TRBV10-3	-	TRBJ1-2	TGTGCCATCAGTGCTGGGTCCCCCTCGACTAACTATGGCTACACCTTC	CAISAGSPSTNYGYTF
-	TRBV7-8	-	TRBJ2-7	TGTGCCAGCAGTTACGCCACAGGTGAGCGGCAGTACTTC	CASSYATGERQYF
-	TRBV5-1	-	TRBJ1-2	TGCGCCAGCAGCTTGGCCAGTATCATCTATGGCTACACCTTC	CASSLASIIYGYTF
-	TRBV3-1/TRBV3-2	TRBD2	TRBJ2-1	TGTGCCAGCAGCCAAGGGACTAGCGCCAATGAGCAGTTCTTC	CASSQGTSANEQFF
-	TRBV12-2	-	TRBJ1-1	TGTGCAAGCAGAGACAGTAGAGCTTTCTTT	CASRDSRAFF
once	TRBV19	TRBD1	TRBJ1-5	TGTGCCAGTAGTAGGGACAGGGCCAGGGATTATAGCAATCAGCCCCAGCATTTT	CASSRDRARDYSNQPQHF
-	TRBV19	-	TRBJ1-6	TGTGCCAGTAGTATAAACAGCAATTCACCCCTCCACTTT	CASSINSNSPLHF
-	TRBV11-1	-	TRBJ2-4	TGTGCCAGCAGCTTAGCAGCAGGGCTAGCCAAAAACATTCAGTACTTC	CASSLAAGLAKNIQYF
once	TRBV2	-	TRBJ2-3	TGTGCCAGCAGTGTGGGGACTTTCAGGGAGGATACGCAGTATTTT	CASSVGTFREDTQYF
-	TRBV18	-	TRBJ2-1	TGTGCCAGCTCAGGAGACCGGGGTGAGCAGTTCTTC	CASSGDRGEQFF
-	TRBV27	-	TRBJ2-3	TGTGCCAGCAGCCGATCTCTAGGAGATACGCAGTATTTT	CASSRSLGDTQYF
-	TRBV5-4	TRBD1	TRBJ1-4	TGTGCCAGCAGCCGGACAGGGGATGGTGAAAAACTGTTTTTT	CASSRTGDGEKLFF
-	TRBV30	-	TRBJ1-2	TGTGCCTGCCCCCCGGTCGGGTCCCACTATGGCTACACCTTC	CACPPVGSHYGYTF
-	TRBV10-3	TRBD1	TRBJ2-5	TGTGCCAGCAACGCACAGGGGGCGGAAGAGACCCAGTACTTC	CASNAQGAEETQYF
-	TRBV6-5	-	TRBJ1-5	TGTGCCAGCGGAAGCGTGGCGGACCAGCCCCAGCATTTT	CASGSVADQPQHF
-	TRBV19	-	TRBJ1-1	TGTGCCAGTAGTATCTCGGAAGGCGGTAACACTGAAGCTTTCTTT	CASSISEGGNTEAFF
-	TRBV7-9	-	TRBJ1-6	TGTGCCAGCAGCTGGGATGGAGGCTCCTATAATTCACCCCTCCACTTT	CASSWDGGSYNSPLHF
-	TRBV19	-	TRBJ2-1	TGTGCCAGTAGTATAGGGGGTGGGGATGAGCAGTTCTTC	CASSIGGGDEQFF
-	TRBV9	-	TRBJ2-7	TGTGCCAGCAGCGTAGACGAGTTCAACGAGCAGTACTTC	CASSVDEFNEQYF
-	TRBV2	-	TRBJ1-2	TGTGCCAGCAATTCCGGGTCCTTGCGGCGGGTTAACTATGGCTACACCTTC	CASNSGSLRRVNYGYTF
-	TRBV27	TRBD1	TRBJ2-7	TGTGCCAGCAGTTTCTCCACAGGGGGCCCTACCTACGAGCAGTACTTC	CASSFSTGGPTYEQYF
-	TRBV5-1	-	TRBJ2-7	TGCGCCAGCAGCTCGCAGGGGCGGATGGGAAGCTCCTACGAGCAGTACTTC	CASSSQGRMGSSYEQYF
-	TRBV5-1	-	TRBJ2-7	TGCGCCAGCAGCTTGGGGGGCAGGAGAGGCTACGAGCAGTACTTC	CASSLGGRRGYEQYF
few	TRBV12-3/TRBV12-4	-	TRBJ2-1	TGTGCCAGCCACGGGACGTATTACAATGAGCAGTTCTTC	CASHGTYYNEQFF
few	TRBV7-2	TRBD1	TRBJ2-7	TGTGCCAGCAGCTTCGGGACAGGGGACTACGAGCAGTACTTC	CASSFGTGDYEQYF
-	TRBV18	-	TRBJ1-1	TGTGCCAGCTCTACAAGGAACACTGAAGCTTTCTTT	CASSTRNTEAFF
once	TRBV6-5	-	TRBJ1-6	TGTGCCAGCAGTTACTCAAACCATTCACCCCTCCACTTT	CASSYSNHSPLHF
-	TRBV19	TRBD1	TRBJ1-2	TGTGCCAGTAGAGAAACCGGGACAGGGGGCGCGAGTAACTATGGCTACACCTTC	CASRETGTGGASNYGYTF
few	TRBV4-1	-	TRBJ2-3	TGCGCCAGCAGCCAAGATCTTCCAGATACGCAGTATTTT	CASSQDLPDTQYF
-	TRBV19	-	TRBJ1-5	TGTGCCAGTAGTATCCCGGGGCCAAGCAATCAGCCCCAGCATTTT	CASSIPGPSNQPQHF
-	TRBV19	-	TRBJ1-1	TGTGCCAGTAGTATGGCGTTGGGAGCTTTCTTT	CASSMALGAFF
-	TRBV6-5	TRBD1	TRBJ1-2	TGTGCCAACAGACCGACAGGGGGCTATGGCTACACCTTC	CANRPTGGYGYTF
-	TRBV7-9	TRBD2	TRBJ2-7	TGTGCCAGCAGCTTAGCGGGAGGGGCCGAGCAGTACTTC	CASSLAGGAEQYF
-	TRBV14	-	TRBJ1-6	TGTGCCAGCAGCCAGAAGTTGGGGTTTGATTCACCCCTCCACTTT	CASSQKLGFDSPLHF
-	TRBV5-1	TRBD1	TRBJ1-1	TGCGCCAGCAGCTCCGTTTTGGACAGGGGAGGAGCTTTCTTT	CASSSVLDRGGAFF
-	TRBV5-1	TRBD1	TRBJ1-4	TGCGCCAGCAGCCTCGGGACAGGGCAAGTTCTTAATGAAAAACTGTTTTTT	CASSLGTGQVLNEKLFF
-	TRBV3-1/TRBV3-2	-	TRBJ1-6	TGTGCCAGCAGCCAAATACGGATGAATTCACCCCTCCACTTT	CASSQIRMNSPLHF
-	TRBV7-9	-	TRBJ2-7	TGTGCCAGCAGCCCAGGACCGTTCTCCTACGAGCAGTACTTC	CASSPGPFSYEQYF
-	TRBV6-2/TRBV6-3	TRBD1	TRBJ2-7	TGTGCCAGCAGTCCACGGACAGGGTTCGACGAGCAGTACTTC	CASSPRTGFDEQYF
few	TRBV5-4	TRBD1	TRBJ1-6	TGTGCCAGCAGCTTCGGGACAGGGAAATTTAATTCACCCCTCCACTTT	CASSFGTGKFNSPLHF
-	TRBV9	-	TRBJ2-5	TGTGCCAGCAGCGTAGAGATTAGCAACAGCCAATCGACCCAGTACTTC	CASSVEISNSQSTQYF
-	TRBV2	TRBD1	TRBJ1-2	TGTGCCAGCAGGCTCCGGACAGGGGGCCCCTATGGCTACACCTTC	CASRLRTGGPYGYTF
-	TRBV6-5	-	TRBJ2-5	TGTGCCAGCAGCCCCGGATGGGCCCAGTACTTC	CASSPGWAQYF